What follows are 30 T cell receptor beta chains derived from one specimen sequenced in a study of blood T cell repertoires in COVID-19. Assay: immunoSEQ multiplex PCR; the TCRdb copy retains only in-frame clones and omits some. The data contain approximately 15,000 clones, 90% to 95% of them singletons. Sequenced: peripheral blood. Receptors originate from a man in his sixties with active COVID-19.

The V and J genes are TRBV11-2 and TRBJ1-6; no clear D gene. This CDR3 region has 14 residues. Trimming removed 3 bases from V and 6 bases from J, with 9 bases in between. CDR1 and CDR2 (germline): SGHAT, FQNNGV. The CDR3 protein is CASSFHRGNSPLHF. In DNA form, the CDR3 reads TGTGCCAGCAGCTTTCATCGGGGTAATTCACCCCTCCACTTT.

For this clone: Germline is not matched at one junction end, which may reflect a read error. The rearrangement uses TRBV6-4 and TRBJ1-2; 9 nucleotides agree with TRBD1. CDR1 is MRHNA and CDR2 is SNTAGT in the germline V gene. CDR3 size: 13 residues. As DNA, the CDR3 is TGTGCCAGCAGTGCTTCCGGGACAGGGTATCGTTTGTTC. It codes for CASSASGTGYRLF.

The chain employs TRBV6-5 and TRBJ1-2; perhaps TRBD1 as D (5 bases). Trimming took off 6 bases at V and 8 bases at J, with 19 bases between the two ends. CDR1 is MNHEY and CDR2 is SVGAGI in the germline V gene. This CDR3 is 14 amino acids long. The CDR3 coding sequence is TGTGCCAGCAGAGCCGGGAGAGGAGGGGTAGGCTACACCTTC. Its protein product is CASRAGRGGVGYTF.

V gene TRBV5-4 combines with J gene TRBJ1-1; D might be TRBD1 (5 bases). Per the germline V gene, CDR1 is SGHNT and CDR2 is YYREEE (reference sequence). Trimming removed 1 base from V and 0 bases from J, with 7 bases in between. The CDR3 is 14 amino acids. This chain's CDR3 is CASSLKDMNTEAFF. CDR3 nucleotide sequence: TGTGCCAGCAGCTTGAAGGACATGAACACTGAAGCTTTCTTT.

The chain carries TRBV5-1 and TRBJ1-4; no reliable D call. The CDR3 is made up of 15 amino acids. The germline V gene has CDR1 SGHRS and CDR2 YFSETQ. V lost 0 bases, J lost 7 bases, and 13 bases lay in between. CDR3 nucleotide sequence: TGCGCCAGCAGCTTGGTGGAGGGCGAGGGTGAAAAACTGTTTTTT. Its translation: CASSLVEGEGEKLFF.

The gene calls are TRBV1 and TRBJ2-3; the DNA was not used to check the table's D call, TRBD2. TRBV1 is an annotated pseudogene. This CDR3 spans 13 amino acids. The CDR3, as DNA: TGCACCAGCAAAGGGACTAGCGGGGATACGCAGTATTTT. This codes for CTSKGTSGDTQYF.

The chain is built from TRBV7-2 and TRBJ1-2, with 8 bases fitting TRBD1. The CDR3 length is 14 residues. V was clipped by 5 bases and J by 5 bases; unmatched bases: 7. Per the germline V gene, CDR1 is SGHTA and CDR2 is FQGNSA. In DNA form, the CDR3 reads TGTGCCAGCAGCGACAGGGGAGGTGATTATGGCTACACCTTC. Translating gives CASSDRGGDYGYTF.

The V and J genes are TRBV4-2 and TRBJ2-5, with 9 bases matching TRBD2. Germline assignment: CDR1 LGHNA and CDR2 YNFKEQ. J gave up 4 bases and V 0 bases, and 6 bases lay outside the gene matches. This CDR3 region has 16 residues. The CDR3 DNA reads TGTGCCAGCAGCCAAGATGGGGCGGGGGGGCGAGAGACCCAGTACTTC. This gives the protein CASSQDGAGGRETQYF.

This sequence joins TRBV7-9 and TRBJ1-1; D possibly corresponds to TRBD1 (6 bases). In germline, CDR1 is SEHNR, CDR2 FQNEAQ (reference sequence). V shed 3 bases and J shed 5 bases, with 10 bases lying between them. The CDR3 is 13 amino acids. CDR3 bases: TGTGCCAGCAGCTTGGGAGGGGGAACTGAAGCTTTCTTT. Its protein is CASSLGGGTEAFF.

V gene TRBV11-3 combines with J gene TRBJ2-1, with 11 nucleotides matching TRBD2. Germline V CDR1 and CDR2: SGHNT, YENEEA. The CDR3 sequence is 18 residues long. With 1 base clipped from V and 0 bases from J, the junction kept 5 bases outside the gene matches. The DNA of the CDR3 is TGTGCCAGCAGCTTAGCACTAGCGGGGGAAAGCTCCTACAATGAGCAGTTCTTC. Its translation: CASSLALAGESSYNEQFF.

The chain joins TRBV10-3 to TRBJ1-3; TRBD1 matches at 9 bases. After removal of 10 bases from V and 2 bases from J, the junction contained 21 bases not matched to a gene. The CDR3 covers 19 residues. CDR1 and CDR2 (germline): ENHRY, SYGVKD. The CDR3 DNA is TGTGCCACCACTCGGTTTGGGACAGGGTTAGATCAGGCTGGAAACACCATATATTTT. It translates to CATTRFGTGLDQAGNTIYF.

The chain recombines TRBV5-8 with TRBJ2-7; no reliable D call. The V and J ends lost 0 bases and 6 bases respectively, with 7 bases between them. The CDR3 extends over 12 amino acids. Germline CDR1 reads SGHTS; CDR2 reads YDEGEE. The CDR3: CASSLGHGEQYV. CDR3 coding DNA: TGTGCCAGCAGCTTGGGACACGGCGAGCAGTACGTC.

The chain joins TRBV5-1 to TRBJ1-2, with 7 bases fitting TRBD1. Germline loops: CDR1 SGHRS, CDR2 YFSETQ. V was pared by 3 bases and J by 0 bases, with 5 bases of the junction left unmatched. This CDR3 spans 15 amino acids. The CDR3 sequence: CASSWGQNTNYGYTF. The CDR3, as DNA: TGCGCCAGCAGCTGGGGACAGAATACTAACTATGGCTACACCTTC.

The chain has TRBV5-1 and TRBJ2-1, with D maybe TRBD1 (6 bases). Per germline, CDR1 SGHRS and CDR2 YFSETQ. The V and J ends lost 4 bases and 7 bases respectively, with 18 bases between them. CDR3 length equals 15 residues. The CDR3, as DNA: TGCGCCAGCAGCCAAGGACAGCCAACCCCGAATGAGCAGTTCTTC. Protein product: CASSQGQPTPNEQFF. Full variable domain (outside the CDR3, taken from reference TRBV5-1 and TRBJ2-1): KAGVTQTPRYLIKTRGQQVTLSCSPISGHRSVSWYQQTPGQGLQFLFEYFSETQRNKGNFPGRFSGRQFSNSRSEMNVSTLELGDSALYLCASSQGQPTPNEQFFGPGTRLTVL.

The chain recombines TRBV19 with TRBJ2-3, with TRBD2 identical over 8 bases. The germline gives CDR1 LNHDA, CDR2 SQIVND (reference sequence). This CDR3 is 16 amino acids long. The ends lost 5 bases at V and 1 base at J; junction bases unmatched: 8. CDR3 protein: CASSPRTSGGTDTQYF. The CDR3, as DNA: TGTGCCAGTAGTCCGAGAACTAGCGGAGGCACAGATACGCAGTATTTT.

The CDR3 protein is CASSPGRENQPQHF. The CDR3 DNA sequence: TGTGCCAGCAGCCCCGGACGGGAGAATCAGCCCCAGCATTTT. The chain uses TRBV27 and TRBJ1-5; D gene uncertain. The germline V and J ends were trimmed by 6 bases and 4 bases, with 13 bases remaining between them. The CDR3 totals 14 residues. Germline V gene data show CDR1 as MNHEY and CDR2 as SMNVEV (reference sequence).

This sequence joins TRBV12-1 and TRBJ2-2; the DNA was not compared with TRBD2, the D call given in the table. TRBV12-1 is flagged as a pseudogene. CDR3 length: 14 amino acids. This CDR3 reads CASSWRVAGGELFF. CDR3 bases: TGTGCCAGCAGCTGGAGGGTAGCTGGCGGGGAGCTGTTTTTT.

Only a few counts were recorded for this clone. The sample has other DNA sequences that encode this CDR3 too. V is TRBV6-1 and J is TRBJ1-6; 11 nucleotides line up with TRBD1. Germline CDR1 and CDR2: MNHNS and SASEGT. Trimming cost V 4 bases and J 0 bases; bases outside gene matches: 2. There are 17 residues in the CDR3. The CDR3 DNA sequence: TGTGCCAGCAGTGCAGGACAGGGGGCCTCCTATAATTCACCCCTCCACTTT. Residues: CASSAGQGASYNSPLHF.

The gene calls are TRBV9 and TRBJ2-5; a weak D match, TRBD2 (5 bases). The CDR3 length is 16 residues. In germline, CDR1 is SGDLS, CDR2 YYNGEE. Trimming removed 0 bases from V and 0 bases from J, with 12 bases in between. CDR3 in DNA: TGTGCCAGCAGCGTAGGAGCTAGCACAAACCAAGAGACCCAGTACTTC. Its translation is CASSVGASTNQETQYF.

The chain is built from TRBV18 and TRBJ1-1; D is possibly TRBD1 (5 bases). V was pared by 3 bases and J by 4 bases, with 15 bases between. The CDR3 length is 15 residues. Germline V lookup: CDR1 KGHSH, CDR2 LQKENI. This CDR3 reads CASSPMGGDGTEAFF. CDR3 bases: TGTGCCAGCTCACCGATGGGGGGGGATGGCACTGAAGCTTTCTTT. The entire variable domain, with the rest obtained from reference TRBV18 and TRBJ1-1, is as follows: NAGVMQNPRHLVRRRGQEARLRCSPMKGHSHVYWYRQLPEEGLKFMVYLQKENIIDESGMPKERFSAEFPKEGPSILRIQQVVRGDSAAYFCASSPMGGDGTEAFFGQGTRLTVV.

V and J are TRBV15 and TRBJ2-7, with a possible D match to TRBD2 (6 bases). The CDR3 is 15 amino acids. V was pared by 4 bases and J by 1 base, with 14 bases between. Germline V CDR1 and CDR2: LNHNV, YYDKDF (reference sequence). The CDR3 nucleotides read TGTGCCACCAGCAAAGGTAGCGGAGGATCCTACGAGCAGTACTTC. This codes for CATSKGSGGSYEQYF.

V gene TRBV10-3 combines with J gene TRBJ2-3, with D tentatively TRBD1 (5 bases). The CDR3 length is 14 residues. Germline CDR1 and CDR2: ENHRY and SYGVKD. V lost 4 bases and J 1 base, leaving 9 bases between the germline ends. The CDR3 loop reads CAISAQTGTDTQYF. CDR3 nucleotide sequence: TGTGCCATCAGTGCGCAGACAGGCACAGATACGCAGTATTTT.

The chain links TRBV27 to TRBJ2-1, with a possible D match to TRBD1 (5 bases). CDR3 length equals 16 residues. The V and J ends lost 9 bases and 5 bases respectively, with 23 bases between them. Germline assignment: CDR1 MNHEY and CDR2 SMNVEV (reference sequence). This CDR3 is CASRPDGRARDNEQFF. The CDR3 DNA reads TGTGCCAGTAGACCGGACGGCAGGGCCCGGGACAATGAGCAGTTCTTC.

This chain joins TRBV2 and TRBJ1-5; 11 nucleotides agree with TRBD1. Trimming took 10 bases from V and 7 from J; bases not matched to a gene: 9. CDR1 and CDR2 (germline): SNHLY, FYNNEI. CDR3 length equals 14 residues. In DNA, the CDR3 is TGTGCCACCAGGACAGGGGGCGCGGGACAGCCCCAGCATTTT. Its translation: CATRTGGAGQPQHF.

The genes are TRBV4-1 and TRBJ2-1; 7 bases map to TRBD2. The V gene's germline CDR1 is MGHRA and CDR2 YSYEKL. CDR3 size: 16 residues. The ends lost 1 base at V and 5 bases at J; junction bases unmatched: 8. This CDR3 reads CASSQAWQGGDNEQFF. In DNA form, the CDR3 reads TGCGCCAGCAGCCAAGCGTGGCAGGGAGGGGACAATGAGCAGTTCTTC.

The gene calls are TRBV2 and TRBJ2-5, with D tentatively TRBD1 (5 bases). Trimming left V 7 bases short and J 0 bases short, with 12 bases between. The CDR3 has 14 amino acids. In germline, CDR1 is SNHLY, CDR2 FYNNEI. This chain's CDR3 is CASNADRNQETQYF. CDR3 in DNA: TGTGCCAGCAATGCCGACAGAAACCAAGAGACCCAGTACTTC.

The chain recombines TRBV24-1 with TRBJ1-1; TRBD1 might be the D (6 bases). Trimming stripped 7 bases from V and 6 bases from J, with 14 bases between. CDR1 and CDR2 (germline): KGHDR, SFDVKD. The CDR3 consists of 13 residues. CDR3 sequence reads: CATRGTSGSEAFF. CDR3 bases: TGTGCCACCAGGGGGACATCCGGGTCTGAAGCTTTCTTT.

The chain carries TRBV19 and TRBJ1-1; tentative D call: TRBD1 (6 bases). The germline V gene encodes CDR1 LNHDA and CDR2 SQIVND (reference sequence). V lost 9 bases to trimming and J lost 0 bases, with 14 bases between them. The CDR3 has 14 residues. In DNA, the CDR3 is TGTGCCAGCAGCACGGGACATTTGAACACTGAAGCTTTCTTT. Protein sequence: CASSTGHLNTEAFF.

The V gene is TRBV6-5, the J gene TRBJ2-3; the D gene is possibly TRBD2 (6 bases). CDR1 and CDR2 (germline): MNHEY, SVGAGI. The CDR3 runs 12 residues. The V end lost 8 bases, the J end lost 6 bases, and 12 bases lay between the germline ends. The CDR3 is CASGEAGDTQYF. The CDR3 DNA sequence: TGTGCCAGCGGGGAGGCCGGGGATACGCAGTATTTT.

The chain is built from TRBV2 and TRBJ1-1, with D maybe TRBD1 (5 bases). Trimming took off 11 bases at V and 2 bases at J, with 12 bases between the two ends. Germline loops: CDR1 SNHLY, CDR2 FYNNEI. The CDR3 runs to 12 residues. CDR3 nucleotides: TGTGCCGTCCCCGGGGGAAACACTGAAGCTTTCTTT. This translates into CAVPGGNTEAFF.